This T cell receptor (beta chain) stems from a study of early T cells in non-severe SARS-CoV-2 infection. Study-wide context: RNA in bulk from unsorted whole blood was sequenced, and chains were unpaired.

Unique molecular identifier tags were affixed to discrete cDNA molecules. TCRdb fed the 5' RACE reads into MiXCR, producing one record per CDR3 protein. This sample yields some 49,000 distinct CDR3 sequences, of which about 12% are seen a single time; roughly a tenth belongs to the top ten. Ten or more counts support this clonotype. Germline loops: CDR1 KGHSH, CDR2 LQKENI. This CDR3 is built from 17 residues. V dropped 2 bases and J dropped 8; count of bases not matched to a gene: 13. Sequencing input: whole blood. V gene TRBV18 combines with J gene TRBJ1-2, with 11 bases that match TRBD1. The receptor's source is an adult who was a healthcare worker with PCR-confirmed SARS-CoV-2 infection or an uninfected control (not recorded which). CDR3 loop: CASSPKSRTGGAEGYTF. CDR3 bases: TGTGCCAGCTCACCAAAATCCAGGACAGGGGGCGCGGAAGGCTACACCTTC.